Following are 8 T cell receptor beta chains from one sample sequenced in a study of blood T cell repertoires in COVID-19 (dated by TCRdb to about 2020). The library came from the immunoSEQ multiplex PCR assay. Sourced from immuneACCESS, this table was stored by TCRdb with only in-frame sequences that have V and J called. A share of the clones is absent; for the studies checked, an unresolved V gene accounts for under half, and the remainder has no known explanation. The sample yields under 450,000 clones; around 88% were counted once. The ten most abundant clones make up around 13% of the sample. Sequencing was performed on peripheral blood. The receptors derive from a woman in her forties or fifties with COVID-19, enrolled during active disease.

This clone has just one count. This chain connects TRBV5-5 to TRBJ1-1; perhaps TRBD1 as D (5 bases). V lost 2 bases, J lost 5 bases, and 10 bases lay in between. The length of the CDR3 is 13 residues. CDR1 and CDR2 (germline): SGHKS, YYEKEE (reference sequence). The CDR3 DNA follows: TGTGCCAGCAGCTTCTCGGGGGGGACTGAAGCTTTCTTT. This gives the protein CASSFSGGTEAFF.

This clone appeared once. The rearrangement uses TRBV15 and TRBJ2-3, with D tentatively TRBD1 (6 bases). CDR3 length: 17 amino acids. Germline V gene lookup returns CDR1 LNHNV and CDR2 YYDKDF (reference sequence). Trimming removed 0 bases from V and 1 base from J, with 14 bases in between. The CDR3 nucleotides are TGTGCCACCAGCAGAGATCTGAGGGGGTCAGGCACAGATACGCAGTATTTT. This sequence encodes CATSRDLRGSGTDTQYF.

The chain links TRBV18 to TRBJ2-7, with TRBD1 matching 10 bases. CDR1 is KGHSH, CDR2 LQKENI, per germline. CDR3 length equals 15 residues. Unmatched junction bases numbered 9, after V lost 6 bases and J lost 4 bases. The CDR3 DNA reads TGTGCCAGCTCGCGAGGGACAGGGGATTCTTACGAGCAGTACTTC. It codes for CASSRGTGDSYEQYF.

The rearrangement links TRBV4-1 to TRBJ2-7; D is possibly TRBD1 (5 bases). This CDR3 has 16 amino acids. CDR1 is MGHRA and CDR2 is YSYEKL in the germline V gene. V lost 0 bases and J 0 bases, leaving 12 bases between the germline ends. The CDR3 is CASSQDRARSSYEQYF. CDR3 bases: TGCGCCAGCAGCCAAGACAGGGCTAGGAGCTCCTACGAGCAGTACTTC.

The chain couples TRBV29-1 to TRBJ1-3, with TRBD1 identical over 9 bases. J lost 7 bases, V lost 4 bases, and 5 bases had no gene match. Germline V gene lookup returns CDR1 SQVTM and CDR2 ANQGSEA. CDR3 length equals 13 residues. The CDR3 DNA reads TGCAGCGTTGCCGCTGGGACAGGGAACACCATATATTTT. This codes for CSVAAGTGNTIYF.

The chain carries TRBV24-1 and TRBJ2-1; 7 bases agree with TRBD1. V lost 5 bases to trimming and J lost 6 bases; unmatched junction nucleotides: 6. CDR1 and CDR2 (germline): KGHDR, SFDVKD. This CDR3 has 14 residues. This chain's CDR3 is CATSAPEGANEQFF. In DNA, the CDR3 is TGTGCCACCAGTGCCCCCGAGGGGGCCAATGAGCAGTTCTTC.

V usage is TRBV7-9 and J usage is TRBJ2-6; 9 bases align to TRBD1. CDR1 and CDR2 (germline): SEHNR, FQNEAQ (reference sequence). V lost 5 bases, J lost 4 bases, and 6 bases stayed unmatched. CDR3 size: 16 residues. CDR3 nucleotides: TGTGCCAGCAGCCACGGGACAGGGTTCGGGGCCAACGTCCTGACTTTC. Amino acid sequence: CASSHGTGFGANVLTF.

The chain joins TRBV15 to TRBJ2-7; D is possibly TRBD2 (5 bases). V lost 0 bases and J lost 7, with 10 bases in between. This CDR3 spans 13 amino acids. From germline, CDR1 is LNHNV and CDR2 YYDKDF (reference sequence). The CDR3 bases are TGTGCCACCAGCAGAGAGGTTTGGAGGGAGCAGTACTTC. It codes for CATSREVWREQYF.